The rows below give T cell receptor beta chains drawn from one sample of a study of patients and donors after allogeneic stem cell transplantation. TCRdb re-called the RT-PCR reads with MiXCR, one entry per CDR3 protein. The sample holds about 160,000 distinct CDR3 sequences, roughly 22% seen once. The sample consisted of blood, either unsorted or a sorted T cell fraction (not recorded which). These TCRs come from a human donor who was either an allogeneic HSCT recipient or a stem cell or donor lymphocyte infusion donor (not recorded which). It is not recorded whose cells these are; they may come from a transplant donor. Each CDR3 is given without its conserved first and last residue.

J gene: TRBJ2-7
V gene: TRBV20-1
CDR3 protein: SASAGATYEQY

J gene: TRBJ1-3
V gene: TRBV7-3
CDR3 protein: ASSLTAGQNGNTIY

J gene: TRBJ2-3
V gene: TRBV7-2
CDR3 protein: ASSTPSTDTQY

J gene: TRBJ2-2
V gene: TRBV5-1
CDR3 protein: ASSLFVAGELF

J gene: TRBJ2-1
V gene: TRBV18
CDR3 protein: ASSAGLDPSYNEQF

J gene: TRBJ2-5
V gene: TRBV20-1
CDR3 protein: SARRETQY

J gene: TRBJ2-7
V gene: TRBV7-9
CDR3 protein: ASSLVFRSGSSYEQY

J gene: TRBJ2-1
V gene: TRBV7-9
CDR3 protein: ASTELGTGVEDEQF

J gene: TRBJ1-5
V gene: TRBV6-2/TRBV6-3
CDR3 protein: ASSFISGNQPQH

J gene: TRBJ2-7
V gene: TRBV5-1
CDR3 protein: ASRLAGSYEQY

J gene: TRBJ1-2
V gene: TRBV7-9
CDR3 protein: ASSLGRQNNNYGYT

J gene: TRBJ2-3
V gene: TRBV27
CDR3 protein: ASSSDRDRDTDTQY

J gene: TRBJ1-4
V gene: TRBV7-9
CDR3 protein: ANNEKLF

J gene: TRBJ1-6
V gene: TRBV4-3
CDR3 protein: ASSQRQGGNSPLH

J gene: TRBJ2-3
V gene: TRBV20-1
CDR3 protein: SARRPGDTQY

J gene: TRBJ2-2
V gene: TRBV5-1
CDR3 protein: ASSLGDTGELF

J gene: TRBJ2-6
V gene: TRBV6-6
CDR3 protein: ASSYKQISGANVLT

J gene: TRBJ2-7
V gene: TRBV2
CDR3 protein: ASTSQGAFYEQY

J gene: TRBJ1-5
V gene: TRBV6-6
CDR3 protein: ASSYSHQPQH

J gene: TRBJ1-5
V gene: TRBV18
CDR3 protein: ASSSGTQPQH

J gene: TRBJ2-2
V gene: TRBV20-1
CDR3 protein: SAHAPAGGYANTGELF

J gene: TRBJ1-6
V gene: TRBV12-3/TRBV12-4
CDR3 protein: ASSFETRSPLH

J gene: TRBJ1-2
V gene: TRBV20-1
CDR3 protein: SARGTAEPLGYGYT

J gene: TRBJ1-5
V gene: TRBV7-9
CDR3 protein: ASSGPGQDFPNQPQH

J gene: TRBJ1-2
V gene: TRBV29-1
CDR3 protein: SVATNYGYT

J gene: TRBJ2-7
V gene: TRBV4-1
CDR3 protein: ASSQDWAASSYEQY

J gene: TRBJ2-1
V gene: TRBV7-9
CDR3 protein: ASTSRGRNEQF

J gene: TRBJ2-1
V gene: TRBV3-1
CDR3 protein: ASSRDRVYEQF

J gene: TRBJ1-2
V gene: TRBV20-1
CDR3 protein: SAGQGARDYGYT

J gene: TRBJ2-1
V gene: TRBV3-1
CDR3 protein: ASSAGWGTTNYNEQF

J gene: TRBJ2-7
V gene: TRBV11-2
CDR3 protein: ASSLPGQSSYEQY

J gene: TRBJ1-2
V gene: TRBV2
CDR3 protein: ASSDGGALVYGYT

J gene: TRBJ2-7
V gene: TRBV19
CDR3 protein: ASSMNSGRWGIYEQY

J gene: TRBJ2-2
V gene: TRBV15
CDR3 protein: ATSRDLAPGELF

J gene: TRBJ2-3
V gene: TRBV7-2
CDR3 protein: ASSLARNTDTQY

J gene: TRBJ1-1
V gene: TRBV20-1
CDR3 protein: SASSPPTGSWAF

J gene: TRBJ1-1
V gene: TRBV11-3
CDR3 protein: ASSSIDSAGTEAF

J gene: TRBJ1-6
V gene: TRBV2
CDR3 protein: ASRGIRTGDSPLH

J gene: TRBJ2-1
V gene: TRBV7-2
CDR3 protein: ASSLLAGGNNEQF

J gene: TRBJ1-4
V gene: TRBV12-3/TRBV12-4
CDR3 protein: ASSGGQAGKLF

J gene: TRBJ1-1
V gene: TRBV12-3/TRBV12-4
CDR3 protein: ASFLLGTEAF

J gene: TRBJ2-7
V gene: TRBV3-1
CDR3 protein: ASSHKGHLPSYEQY

J gene: TRBJ1-5
V gene: TRBV29-1
CDR3 protein: SVGTESNQPQH

J gene: TRBJ2-5
V gene: TRBV7-9
CDR3 protein: ASSLVSGGEETQY

J gene: TRBJ2-1
V gene: TRBV6-2/TRBV6-3
CDR3 protein: ASSPLASGHNEQF

J gene: TRBJ2-1
V gene: TRBV12-3/TRBV12-4
CDR3 protein: ASSSTGFSDNEQF

J gene: TRBJ2-7
V gene: TRBV4-1
CDR3 protein: ASSPFWTGSSYEQY

J gene: TRBJ1-4
V gene: TRBV27
CDR3 protein: ASSSVMVKANEKLF

J gene: TRBJ1-4
V gene: TRBV29-1
CDR3 protein: SVHTVATNEKLF

J gene: TRBJ2-1
V gene: TRBV3-1
CDR3 protein: ASSQVGLPALGEQF

J gene: TRBJ1-2
V gene: TRBV10-2
CDR3 protein: ASSEFAINYGYT